A selection of T cell receptor beta chains follows, all from one sample in a study of radiotherapy plus CTLA-4 blockade in lung cancer. Some clones are missing from TCRdb's copy, which holds only in-frame ones; the method was immunoSEQ multiplex PCR. The sample holds tens of thousands of clones, around four fifths seen once. The source material was peripheral blood, sampled from a patient treated with radiotherapy plus ipilimumab. The receptors shown here come from a human donor with non-small cell lung cancer that progressed on radiotherapy plus ipilimumab. Each CDR3 is given with its conserved first and last residue. The order of the fields is V gene, clone size, D gene, J gene, CDR3 protein, CDR3 DNA. The D gene is left open where the match is weak. Clone size, where shown, is once, few, many, or a class for clones that have expanded.

V: TRBV19; size: -; D: -; J: TRBJ1-2; CDR3: CASSAPGQRYGYTF; DNA: TGTGCCAGTAGTGCGCCGGGACAACGCTATGGCTACACCTTC
V: TRBV4-1; size: -; D: TRBD2; J: TRBJ2-1; CDR3: CASSRDRTSGGSISYNEQFF; DNA: TGCGCCAGCAGCCGGGATAGGACTAGCGGGGGGTCTATCTCCTACAATGAGCAGTTCTTC
V: TRBV5-4; size: -; D: -; J: TRBJ2-3; CDR3: CASSALPPGEVDTQYF; DNA: TGTGCCAGCAGCGCACTTCCCCCGGGGGAGGTAGATACGCAGTATTTT
V: TRBV5-5; size: -; D: TRBD1; J: TRBJ1-2; CDR3: CASSRATGANPKGYTF; DNA: TGTGCCAGCAGCCGAGCTACAGGGGCTAACCCGAAAGGCTACACCTTC
V: TRBV19; size: -; D: -; J: TRBJ2-3; CDR3: CASKRQGGGWTDTQYF; DNA: TGTGCCAGTAAGAGGCAGGGGGGAGGTTGGACAGATACGCAGTATTTT
V: TRBV5-1; size: -; D: -; J: TRBJ2-5; CDR3: CASSLGPWETQYF; DNA: TGCGCCAGCAGCTTGGGGCCCTGGGAGACCCAGTACTTC
V: TRBV6-1; size: -; D: -; J: TRBJ2-5; CDR3: CASSDGAGAETQYF; DNA: TGTGCCAGCAGTGATGGGGCGGGGGCAGAGACCCAGTACTTC
V: TRBV5-6; size: few; D: -; J: TRBJ2-7; CDR3: CASSLVRGSPYEQYF; DNA: TGTGCCAGCAGCTTGGTTCGGGGTTCACCCTACGAGCAGTACTTC
V: TRBV25-1; size: -; D: TRBD2; J: TRBJ2-1; CDR3: CASSDGSGGPYNEQFF; DNA: TGTGCCAGCAGTGATGGTAGCGGGGGCCCTTACAATGAGCAGTTCTTC
V: TRBV2; size: -; D: TRBD2; J: TRBJ2-5; CDR3: CASRKRGAQETQYF; DNA: TGTGCCAGCAGAAAGCGGGGGGCCCAAGAGACCCAGTACTTC
V: TRBV5-1; size: -; D: -; J: TRBJ1-4; CDR3: CASSLGIRGNEKLFF; DNA: TGCGCCAGCAGCTTGGGTATCCGGGGGAACGAAAAACTGTTTTTT
V: TRBV11-2; size: -; D: TRBD2; J: TRBJ2-5; CDR3: CASSGGGGRVKETQYF; DNA: TGTGCCAGCAGCGGAGGCGGGGGGCGGGTGAAAGAGACCCAGTACTTC
V: TRBV5-6; size: -; D: TRBD1; J: TRBJ1-2; CDR3: CASSADRGLRGYGYTF; DNA: TGTGCCAGCAGCGCCGACAGGGGATTGAGGGGCTATGGCTACACCTTC
V: TRBV2; size: -; D: -; J: TRBJ1-2; CDR3: CASSRTGAAYGYTF; DNA: TGTGCCAGCAGTCGTACAGGAGCCGCCTATGGCTACACCTTC
V: TRBV19; size: -; D: -; J: TRBJ2-6; CDR3: CASSMYWQGGSSGANVLTF; DNA: TGTGCCAGTAGTATGTACTGGCAGGGGGGTTCCTCTGGGGCCAACGTCCTGACTTTC
V: TRBV4-1; size: -; D: -; J: TRBJ1-4; CDR3: CASTDGNEKLFF; DNA: TGCGCCAGCACCGACGGGAATGAAAAACTGTTTTTT
V: TRBV5-4; size: -; D: TRBD1; J: TRBJ1-6; CDR3: CASSLQGANSPLHF; DNA: TGTGCCAGCAGCTTACAGGGGGCAAATTCACCCCTCCACTTT
V: TRBV29-1; size: -; D: -; J: TRBJ2-4; CDR3: CSVVLNIQYF; DNA: TGCAGCGTTGTACTAAACATTCAGTACTTC
V: TRBV7-2; size: once; D: TRBD2; J: TRBJ2-3; CDR3: CASSLSREGMRQYF; DNA: TGTGCCAGCAGCTTATCCAGGGAGGGAATGAGGCAGTATTTT
V: TRBV2; size: -; D: TRBD1; J: TRBJ1-6; CDR3: CASNAGGTTYNSPLHF; DNA: TGTGCCAGCAATGCAGGGGGCACAACCTATAATTCACCCCTCCACTTT
V: TRBV6-6; size: -; D: TRBD1; J: TRBJ2-7; CDR3: CASSPLGTETSYEQYF; DNA: TGTGCCAGCAGTCCATTGGGGACAGAAACTTCCTACGAGCAGTACTTC
V: TRBV11-2; size: -; D: -; J: TRBJ1-6; CDR3: CASSVSPRGSRGNSPLHF; DNA: TGTGCCAGCAGCGTGTCCCCGCGGGGGAGTCGGGGGAATTCACCCCTCCACTTT
V: TRBV19; size: -; D: TRBD2; J: TRBJ2-1; CDR3: CASSTTSGGAPPQFF; DNA: TGTGCCAGTAGTACTACTAGCGGGGGGGCACCTCCGCAGTTCTTC
V: TRBV7-9; size: -; D: -; J: TRBJ2-7; CDR3: CASSLGTRLTYEQYF; DNA: TGTGCCAGCAGCTTAGGCACGAGACTAACCTACGAGCAGTACTTC
V: TRBV30; size: -; D: -; J: TRBJ1-4; CDR3: CAWRKELNEKLFF; DNA: TGTGCCTGGAGAAAGGAGCTTAATGAAAAACTGTTTTTT
V: TRBV6-5; size: -; D: TRBD2; J: TRBJ2-5; CDR3: CASSYGGLAGGETQYF; DNA: TGTGCCAGCAGTTACGGGGGGCTAGCGGGTGGGGAGACCCAGTACTTC
V: TRBV28; size: -; D: -; J: TRBJ1-5; CDR3: CASSSLIPQDKQPQHF; DNA: TGTGCCAGCAGCTCACTTATCCCCCAAGACAAACAGCCCCAGCATTTT
V: TRBV14; size: once; D: -; J: TRBJ2-7; CDR3: CASSQENLLPWYF; DNA: TGTGCCAGCAGCCAAGAAAATTTACTCCCGTGGTACTTC
V: TRBV27; size: -; D: TRBD1; J: TRBJ2-6; CDR3: CASGHRTGGAGANVLTF; DNA: TGTGCCAGCGGCCACCGGACAGGGGGCGCTGGGGCCAACGTCCTGACTTTC
V: TRBV23-1; size: -; D: -; J: TRBJ1-1; CDR3: CASSHLRGGESEAFF; DNA: TGCGCCAGCAGTCACCTCCGTGGTGGAGAGTCTGAAGCTTTCTTT
V: TRBV2; size: -; D: -; J: TRBJ1-6; CDR3: CASSLGQGNSPLHF; DNA: TGTGCCAGCAGTTTGGGGCAGGGAAATTCACCCCTCCACTTT
V: TRBV5-1; size: -; D: TRBD1; J: TRBJ1-1; CDR3: CASSSGQGRTTEAFF; DNA: TGCGCCAGCAGCTCCGGACAGGGGAGGACCACTGAAGCTTTCTTT
V: TRBV28; size: -; D: TRBD1; J: TRBJ1-1; CDR3: CASSFSAGGFTEAFF; DNA: TGTGCCAGCAGTTTTTCGGCAGGGGGCTTCACTGAAGCTTTCTTT
V: TRBV7-9; size: -; D: -; J: TRBJ1-1; CDR3: CASSRLNTEAFF; DNA: TGTGCCAGCAGCCGGTTGAACACTGAAGCTTTCTTT
V: TRBV2; size: -; D: -; J: TRBJ2-7; CDR3: CASSDGRTLPSYEQYF; DNA: TGTGCCAGCAGTGATGGGAGGACACTTCCCTCCTACGAGCAGTACTTC
V: TRBV6-1; size: -; D: TRBD1; J: TRBJ2-5; CDR3: CASSEVEAGGTQYF; DNA: TGTGCCAGCAGTGAAGTGGAGGCAGGGGGGACCCAGTACTTC
V: TRBV5-1; size: -; D: TRBD2; J: TRBJ2-3; CDR3: CASSLGTSGGPGGSTDTQYF; DNA: TGCGCCAGCAGCTTGGGGACTAGCGGGGGGCCCGGGGGAAGCACAGATACGCAGTATTTT
V: TRBV7-8; size: -; D: TRBD2; J: TRBJ2-7; CDR3: CASSLSSGAAYEQYF; DNA: TGTGCCAGCAGCTTAAGTAGCGGGGCCGCCTACGAGCAGTACTTC
V: TRBV5-1; size: -; D: TRBD2; J: TRBJ2-7; CDR3: CASSSRTSGDPYEQYF; DNA: TGCGCCAGCAGCTCCCGGACTAGCGGGGACCCCTACGAGCAGTACTTC
V: TRBV9; size: few; D: -; J: TRBJ2-2; CDR3: CASGRTGGNTGELFF; DNA: TGTGCCAGCGGGAGGACAGGCGGAAACACCGGGGAGCTGTTTTTT
V: TRBV11-2; size: -; D: -; J: TRBJ2-5; CDR3: CASSLELGVGRQETQYF; DNA: TGTGCCAGCAGCTTAGAGTTAGGGGTGGGTCGGCAAGAGACCCAGTACTTC
V: TRBV6-6; size: -; D: -; J: TRBJ1-2; CDR3: CASTERDYGYTF; DNA: TGTGCCAGCACCGAACGGGACTATGGCTACACCTTC
V: TRBV11-1; size: -; D: TRBD2; J: TRBJ2-1; CDR3: CASSLGAGGLEQFF; DNA: TGTGCCAGCAGCTTAGGAGCGGGGGGGCTTGAGCAGTTCTTC
V: TRBV5-8; size: -; D: TRBD1; J: TRBJ1-2; CDR3: CASSATGLKGYTF; DNA: TGTGCCAGCAGCGCGACAGGGCTCAAGGGCTACACCTTC
V: TRBV19; size: -; D: -; J: TRBJ1-5; CDR3: CASIPPGGRGIQPQHF; DNA: TGTGCCAGTATCCCACCGGGTGGCCGGGGTATTCAGCCCCAGCATTTT
V: TRBV9; size: -; D: -; J: TRBJ2-3; CDR3: CASSVEWGGPGTDTQYF; DNA: TGTGCCAGCAGCGTAGAGTGGGGGGGGCCTGGCACAGATACGCAGTATTTT
V: TRBV6-5; size: few; D: TRBD1; J: TRBJ1-1; CDR3: CASSAQSGQGTEAFF; DNA: TGTGCCAGCAGCGCGCAGTCGGGACAGGGCACTGAAGCTTTCTTT
V: TRBV10-3; size: -; D: -; J: TRBJ1-6; CDR3: CAINPKGDSPLHF; DNA: TGTGCCATCAATCCCAAAGGAGATTCACCCCTCCACTTT
V: TRBV11-3; size: -; D: -; J: TRBJ2-3; CDR3: CASSLGWGVSADTQYF; DNA: TGTGCCAGCAGCTTGGGGTGGGGCGTTTCTGCAGATACGCAGTATTTT
V: TRBV7-3; size: -; D: -; J: TRBJ2-1; CDR3: CASSATGYNEQFF; DNA: TGTGCCAGCAGCGCGACAGGTTACAATGAGCAGTTCTTC